A single sample is the source of the 13 T cell receptor beta chains below, sequenced in a study of CD8+CD57+ T cells in acquired aplastic anemia (dated by TCRdb to the late 2010s). Sequencer: Illumina HiSeq 2000. Profiling of TCR beta VDJ combinations and CDR3 sequences used genomic DNA as the template. The public reads were quality trimmed at Q25 with fastp and then assembled into clones with MiXCR by TCRdb, keeping productive beta chains. For every CDR3 protein sequence, its rows merge into one entry that carries the most common genes and DNA. This sample is represented by roughly 180,000 distinct CDR3 sequences; around 45% of them were singletons. The ten largest clonotypes hold 2.9% of the sample. The sample taken for sequencing was sorted CD4+, CD8+, or CD8+CD57+ T cells (not recorded which) from PBMCs. The receptors shown here come from a human donor in good health.

This clonotype was seen at least ten times. The CDR3 sequence: CSARDGRKRYEKLFF. The CDR3 nucleotides read TGCAGTGCTAGAGATGGGCGGAAGCGGTATGAAAAACTGTTTTTT. This chain joins TRBV20-1 and TRBJ1-4; D gene unclear. CDR1 is DFQATT and CDR2 is SNEGSKA in the germline V gene (reference sequence). This CDR3 has 15 amino acids. Trimming removed 0 bases at V and 6 bases at J, with 14 bases between.

This clonotype was recorded many times. The chain combines TRBV6-1 with TRBJ2-7; tentatively, D is TRBD1 or TRBD2 (6 bases each). This CDR3 has 14 amino acids. V lost 8 bases, J lost 1 base, and 15 bases lay in between. CDR1 is MNHNS, CDR2 SASEGT, per germline. The CDR3 protein is CASAKGGLSYEQYF. DNA of the CDR3: TGTGCCAGCGCTAAGGGGGGCTTATCCTACGAGCAGTACTTC.

The sample holds many counts of this clonotype. The chain uses TRBV12-3 or TRBV12-4 and TRBJ2-7; 9 bases fit TRBD1. With V trimmed by 4 bases and J by 0 bases, 1 base remained unmatched. This CDR3 spans 14 amino acids. The CDR3 here is CASSWDRVSYEQYF. The CDR3 nucleotides read TGTGCCAGCAGTTGGGACAGGGTCTCCTACGAGCAGTACTTC.

Ten or more counts support this clonotype. The chain uses TRBV5-4 and TRBJ1-5; 9 bases agree with TRBD1. CDR1 and CDR2 from the germline V gene are SGHNT and YYREEE (reference sequence). The V and J ends lost 2 bases and 7 bases, in that order; junction bases with no gene match: 16. The CDR3 spans 18 residues. Written as DNA, the CDR3 is TGTGCCAGCAGCTTCGTTCATTCGGGACAGGGCAGGGACCAGCCCCAGCATTTT. Translation gives CASSFVHSGQGRDQPQHF.

This chain uses TRBV15 with TRBJ1-2, with D unclear. Germline V CDR1 and CDR2: LNHNV, YYDKDF (reference sequence). V shed 1 base and J shed 5 bases, with 17 bases lying between them. The CDR3 is 16 amino acids. The CDR3 here is CATSRGRLPQPYGYTF. The CDR3 coding sequence is TGTGCCACCAGCAGAGGACGACTTCCCCAGCCTTATGGCTACACCTTC.

This clonotype was counted only a few times. The chain recombines TRBV15 with TRBJ2-7; D unclear. Deletions cut 0 bases from V and 3 bases from J, with 9 bases between. Germline loops: CDR1 LNHNV, CDR2 YYDKDF (reference sequence). The CDR3 runs to 14 residues. CDR3 sequence (DNA): TGTGCCACCAGCAGAGATCGAGGCAGCTACGAGCAGTACTTC. It specifies CATSRDRGSYEQYF.

This sequence joins TRBV20-1 and TRBJ1-6; D is undetermined. The CDR3 has 14 residues. Trimming left V 1 base short and J 8 bases short, with 12 bases between. Per germline, CDR1 DFQATT and CDR2 SNEGSKA (reference sequence). The CDR3 bases are TGCAGTGCTAGAGTACCCGGCAGTGATTCACCCCTCCACTTT. The encoded protein is CSARVPGSDSPLHF.

This clonotype was found a few times. The rearrangement links TRBV19 to TRBJ2-1; 11 nucleotides align to TRBD1. V shed 3 bases, J shed 3 bases, and the junction held 4 bases outside the gene matches. The germline gives CDR1 LNHDA, CDR2 SQIVND (reference sequence). CDR3 length: 16 residues. DNA for the CDR3: TGTGCCAGTAGTATCAAGGGACAGGGGGGCTACAATGAGCAGTTCTTC. This codes for CASSIKGQGGYNEQFF.

This clonotype was observed at least ten times. The CDR3 DNA reads TGTGCCTCGGCGGGGGGGGGAGAGACCCAGTACTTC. Translation gives CASAGGGETQYF. This chain connects TRBV7-6 to TRBJ2-5; 9 bases match TRBD2. The CDR3 sequence is 12 residues long. Germline V CDR1 and CDR2: SGHVS, FNYEAQ. Unmatched junction bases numbered 5, after V lost 11 bases and J lost 4 bases. Filled out from reference TRBV7-6 and TRBJ2-5, the complete variable domain reads GAGVSQSPRYKVTKRGQDVALRCDPISGHVSLYWYRQALGQGPEFLTYFNYEAQQDKSGLPNDRFSAERPEGSISTLTIQRTEQRDSAMYRCASAGGGETQYFGPGTRLLVL.

V and J are TRBV2 and TRBJ2-7; D unclear. V dropped 1 base and J dropped 6 bases, with 7 bases sitting between them. Germline values: CDR1 SNHLY, CDR2 FYNNEI. CDR3 length: 12 amino acids. In DNA form, the CDR3 reads TGTGCCAGCAGTGAAGGTGGTCTCGAGCAGTACTTC. Amino acid sequence: CASSEGGLEQYF.

A single count supports this clonotype. This chain uses TRBV7-3 with TRBJ2-2; TRBD1 is a possible D gene (6 bases). Germline CDR1 reads SGHTA; CDR2 reads FQGTGA. V dropped 4 bases and J dropped 8 bases, with 8 bases sitting between them. The CDR3 length is 12 residues. CDR3 nucleotides: TGTGCCAGCAGCTACAGGGAGGGGGAGCTGTTTTTT. It is translated as CASSYREGELFF. Looking up the rest from reference TRBV7-3 and TRBJ2-2 gives the full variable domain: GAGVSQTPSNKVTEKGKYVELRCDPISGHTALYWYRQSLGQGPEFLIYFQGTGAADDSGLPNDRFFAVRPEGSVSTLKIQRTERGDSAVYLCASSYREGELFFGEGSRLTVL.

The chain joins TRBV7-6 to TRBJ1-1; D gene ambiguous. V was clipped by 0 bases and J by 5 bases, with 16 bases between them. The germline gives CDR1 SGHVS, CDR2 FNYEAQ. There are 16 residues in the CDR3. The CDR3 DNA follows: TGTGCCAGCAGCTTAGCCTCTACCCCCCGAGGGACTGAAGCTTTCTTT. Protein: CASSLASTPRGTEAFF.

The CDR3 DNA reads as TGTGCCAGCAGCGTAGCTCCAGACCAAGAGACCCAGTACTTC. This encodes CASSVAPDQETQYF. This chain connects TRBV9 to TRBJ2-5; D is unresolved. This CDR3 has 14 amino acids. Trimming left V 0 bases short and J 0 bases short, with 6 bases between. The germline V gene has CDR1 SGDLS and CDR2 YYNGEE.